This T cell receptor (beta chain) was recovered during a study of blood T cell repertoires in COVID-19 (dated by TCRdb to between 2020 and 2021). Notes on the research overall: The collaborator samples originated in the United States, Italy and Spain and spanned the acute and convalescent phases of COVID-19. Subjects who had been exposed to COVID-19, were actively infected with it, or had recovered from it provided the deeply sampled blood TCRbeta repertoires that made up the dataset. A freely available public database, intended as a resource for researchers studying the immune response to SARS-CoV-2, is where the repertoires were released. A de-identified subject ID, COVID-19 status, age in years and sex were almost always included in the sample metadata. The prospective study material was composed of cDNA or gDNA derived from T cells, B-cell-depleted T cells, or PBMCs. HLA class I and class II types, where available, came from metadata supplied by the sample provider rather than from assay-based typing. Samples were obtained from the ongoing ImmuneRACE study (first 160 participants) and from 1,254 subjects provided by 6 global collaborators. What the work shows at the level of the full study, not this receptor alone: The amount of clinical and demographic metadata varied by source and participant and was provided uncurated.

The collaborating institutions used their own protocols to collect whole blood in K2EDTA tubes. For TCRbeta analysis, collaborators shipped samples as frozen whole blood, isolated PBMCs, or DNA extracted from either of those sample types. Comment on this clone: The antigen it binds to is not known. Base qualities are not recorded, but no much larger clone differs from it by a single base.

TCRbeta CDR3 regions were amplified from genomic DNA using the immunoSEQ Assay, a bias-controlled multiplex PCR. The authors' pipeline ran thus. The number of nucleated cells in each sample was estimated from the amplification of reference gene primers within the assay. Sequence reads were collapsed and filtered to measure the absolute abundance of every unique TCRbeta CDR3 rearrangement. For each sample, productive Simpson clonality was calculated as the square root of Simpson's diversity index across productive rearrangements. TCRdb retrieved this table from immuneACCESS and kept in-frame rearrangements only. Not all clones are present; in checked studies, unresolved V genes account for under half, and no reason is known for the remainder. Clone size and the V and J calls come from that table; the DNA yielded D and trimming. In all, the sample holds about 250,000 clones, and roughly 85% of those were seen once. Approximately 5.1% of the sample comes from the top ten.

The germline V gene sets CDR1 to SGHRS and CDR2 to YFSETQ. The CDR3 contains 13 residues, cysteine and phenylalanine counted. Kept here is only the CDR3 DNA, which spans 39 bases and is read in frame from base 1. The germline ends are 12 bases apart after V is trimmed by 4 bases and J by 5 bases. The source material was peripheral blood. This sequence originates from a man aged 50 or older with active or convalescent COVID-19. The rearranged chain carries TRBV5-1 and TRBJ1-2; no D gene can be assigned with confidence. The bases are TGCGCCAGCAGCCTAGACGGGGTATATGGCTACACCTTC. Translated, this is CASSLDGVYGYTF.